The 30 T cell receptor beta chains in this list originate from one sample, sequenced in a study of T cell responses to AZD1222 COVID-19 vaccine. Some clones are missing from TCRdb's copy, which holds only in-frame ones; the method was immunoSEQ multiplex PCR. The sample consists of 150,000 to 200,000 clones, roughly nine tenths of them appearing once. The source material was peripheral blood, sampled on day 0 of MenACWY control vaccination. All receptors derive from an adult in good health.

The chain employs TRBV6-2 or TRBV6-3 and TRBJ2-7; perhaps TRBD2 as D (5 bases). The CDR3 totals 13 residues. Germline V gene lookup returns CDR1 MNHEY and CDR2 SVGEGT. The V end lost 5 bases, the J end lost 3 bases, and 11 bases lay between the germline ends. The CDR3 coding sequence is TGTGCCAGCAGTGCTGGACTGCGCTACGAGCAGTACTTC. Protein product: CASSAGLRYEQYF.

The chain combines TRBV9 with TRBJ1-2; no clear D. The CDR3 length is 14 residues. CDR1 SGDLS and CDR2 YYNGEE come from the germline V gene. V lost 0 bases and J 7 bases, leaving 13 bases between the germline ends. The CDR3 loop is CASSVATSVGGYTF. CDR3 bases: TGTGCCAGCAGCGTAGCTACGAGCGTAGGTGGCTACACCTTC.

The gene calls are TRBV12-3 or TRBV12-4 and TRBJ1-1; D is ambiguous. V was pared by 7 bases and J by 1 base, with 10 bases between. CDR3 length: 13 amino acids. The CDR3 nucleotides are TGTGCCAGCACCGACGGAGGGAACACTGAAGCTTTCTTT. It is translated as CASTDGGNTEAFF.

The chain carries TRBV6-2 or TRBV6-3 and TRBJ2-1, with 16 bases identical to TRBD2. The CDR3 extends over 18 amino acids. V lost 4 bases to trimming and J lost 1 base; unmatched junction nucleotides: 4. CDR1 and CDR2 (germline): MNHEY, SVGEGT. CDR3 sequence (DNA): TGTGCCAGCAGTTCCGGGACTAGCGGGAGGGGGTCCTACAATGAGCAGTTCTTC. Protein: CASSSGTSGRGSYNEQFF.

The chain employs TRBV10-3 and TRBJ1-2; unclear D gene. Germline loops: CDR1 ENHRY, CDR2 SYGVKD. This CDR3 has 14 amino acids. V was trimmed by 4 bases and J by 5 bases, leaving 14 bases between them. The CDR3 loop is CAISGLGQEYGYTF. CDR3 in DNA: TGTGCCATCAGTGGCTTAGGGCAGGAGTATGGCTACACCTTC.

The chain combines TRBV18 with TRBJ2-7; D remains unclear. This CDR3 is 14 amino acids long. The ends were cut back, 3 bases at V and 2 bases at J, with 11 bases in the middle. Germline lookup yields CDR1 KGHSH and CDR2 LQKENI. CDR3 region: CASSPGPNAYEQYF. The CDR3 region has the DNA TGTGCCAGCTCACCGGGCCCAAACGCCTACGAGCAGTACTTC.

The chain employs TRBV18 and TRBJ2-1; D is unclear. There are 14 residues in the CDR3. V lost 5 bases and J 6 bases, leaving 14 bases between the germline ends. Germline V gives CDR1 KGHSH, CDR2 LQKENI. For the CDR3, the DNA is TGTGCCAGCTCATCAACCCTCCTAGTCAATGAGCAGTTCTTC. It encodes CASSSTLLVNEQFF.

The chain uses TRBV9 and TRBJ1-5; 9 bases match TRBD1. The germline CDR1 and CDR2 sequences are SGDLS and YYNGEE. Germline trimming cut 2 bases from V and 7 bases from J; bases unmatched to any gene: 7. The CDR3 sequence is 15 residues long. Written as DNA, the CDR3 is TGTGCCAGCAGCGTGAGGACAGGGGAGGAACAGCCCCAGCATTTT. Protein: CASSVRTGEEQPQHF.

This clone was detected only a few times. The CDR3 coding sequence is TGTGCCAGCAGCGGGGGAGATAGCAATCAGCCCCAGCATTTT. Its protein product is CASSGGDSNQPQHF. The rearrangement joins TRBV9 to TRBJ1-5, with D unresolved. The CDR3 length is 14 residues. Trimming removed 3 bases from V and 0 bases from J, with 7 bases in between. Germline assignment: CDR1 SGDLS and CDR2 YYNGEE.

The chain employs TRBV9 and TRBJ1-4, with 8 bases lining up with TRBD1. This CDR3 comprises 14 residues. From germline, CDR1 is SGDLS and CDR2 YYNGEE. V lost 1 base and J lost 5; bases outside the gene matches: 1. The CDR3 protein is CASSVTGGNEKLFF. CDR3 coding DNA: TGTGCCAGCAGCGTAACAGGGGGGAATGAAAAACTGTTTTTT. Full variable domain (rest looked up from reference TRBV9 and TRBJ1-4): DSGVTQTPKHLITATGQRVTLRCSPRSGDLSVYWYQQSLDQGLQFLIQYYNGEERAKGNILERFSAQQFPDLHSELNLSSLELGDSALYFCASSVTGGNEKLFFGSGTQLSVL.

This clone was seen a few times. CDR3 in amino acids: CASSKGQSIQYEQYF. The CDR3, as DNA: TGTGCCAGCAGTAAGGGACAATCAATACAGTACGAGCAGTACTTC. The V call is TRBV27, the J call TRBJ2-7; D is perhaps TRBD1 (6 bases). The CDR3 extends over 15 amino acids. Deletions cut 5 bases from V and 4 bases from J, with 18 bases between. CDR1 and CDR2 (germline): MNHEY, SMNVEV (reference sequence).

The J gene is TRBJ2-1, the V gene TRBV6-6; D ambiguous. The V gene lost 5 bases and the J gene lost 3 bases, with 17 bases spanning the gap. The CDR3 is made up of 16 amino acids. The germline CDR1 and CDR2 sequences are MNHNY and SVGAGI (reference sequence). CDR3: CASSRPRTKGYNEQFF. CDR3 sequence (DNA): TGTGCCAGCAGTCGACCCCGGACCAAGGGCTACAATGAGCAGTTCTTC.

This sequence joins TRBV30 and TRBJ2-7; 9 nucleotides match TRBD1. The CDR3 runs 14 residues. V lost 8 bases to trimming and J lost 3 bases; unmatched junction nucleotides: 11. Per the germline V gene, CDR1 is GTSNPN and CDR2 is SVGIG (reference sequence). Written as DNA, the CDR3 is TGTGCCCGGACCGGACCGGGACAGGGCTACGAGCAGTACTTC. Protein: CARTGPGQGYEQYF.

This chain uses TRBV7-2 with TRBJ2-3, with TRBD1 identical over 8 bases. Germline trimming cut 5 bases from V and 4 bases from J; bases unmatched to any gene: 8. Per germline, CDR1 SGHTA and CDR2 FQGNSA. CDR3 length: 15 residues. CDR3: CASSTQGAGSDTQYF. CDR3 nucleotides: TGTGCCAGCAGCACCCAGGGGGCGGGTTCAGATACGCAGTATTTT.

The J gene is TRBJ2-7, the V gene TRBV27; D might be TRBD2 (5 bases). V was cut by 3 bases and J by 5 bases, with 11 bases left in between. This CDR3 region has 13 residues. CDR1 is MNHEY, CDR2 SMNVEV, per germline (reference sequence). CDR3 loop: CASSFLTGNEQYF. CDR3 DNA sequence: TGTGCCAGCAGTTTCCTCACGGGGAACGAGCAGTACTTC.

The rearrangement uses TRBV18 and TRBJ2-1, with TRBD2 identical over 7 bases. CDR1 is KGHSH, CDR2 LQKENI, per germline. Trimming cost V 8 bases and J 4 bases; bases outside gene matches: 14. The CDR3 loop spans 16 amino acids. The chain's CDR3 is CASLIPRLARYNEQFF. The CDR3 DNA reads as TGTGCCAGCCTAATACCCCGACTAGCAAGGTACAATGAGCAGTTCTTC.

This clone was seen only a few times. The chain joins TRBV7-8 to TRBJ2-1, with TRBD2 identical over 10 bases. Germline V gene sequence: CDR1 SGHVS, CDR2 FQNEAQ. This CDR3 contains 15 residues. The ends lost 9 bases at V and 2 bases at J; junction bases unmatched: 7. CDR3 nucleotides: TGTGCCAGTAAGCCCGGGACTAGCGCCTACAATGAGCAGTTCTTC. Its translation: CASKPGTSAYNEQFF.

This chain links TRBV29-1 with TRBJ2-1, with 8 bases matching TRBD2. This CDR3 is built from 16 residues. From germline, CDR1 is SQVTM and CDR2 ANQGSEA. J lost 9 bases, V lost 3 bases, and 16 bases had no gene match. The CDR3 bases are TGCAGCGTTGAGGGCGGGACTAGGGGGGTATACGCTGAGCAGTTCTTC. It yields the protein CSVEGGTRGVYAEQFF.

As to this clone: The sample has other DNA sequences that encode this CDR3 too. The J gene is TRBJ1-4, the V gene TRBV5-1; D call uncertain. Between the trimmed V and J ends, which lost 2 bases and 0 bases, there was a span of 5 bases. The CDR3 runs 14 residues. The germline CDR1 and CDR2 sequences are SGHRS and YFSETQ. The CDR3 bases are TGCGCCAGCAGCTTTTCCGCAACTAATGAAAAACTGTTTTTT. Encoded protein: CASSFSATNEKLFF.

The chain couples TRBV9 to TRBJ1-5; 9 bases agree with TRBD1. With 0 bases clipped from V and 4 bases from J, the junction kept 2 bases outside the gene matches. Looked up from germline, CDR1 is SGDLS and CDR2 is YYNGEE. The CDR3 contains 15 residues. The CDR3 is CASSVGTGANQPQHF. CDR3 sequence (DNA): TGTGCCAGCAGCGTAGGGACAGGGGCAAATCAGCCCCAGCATTTT.

Only one count was recorded for this clone. The genes are TRBV27 and TRBJ2-7; possible D gene TRBD1, 5 bases. The CDR3 length is 13 residues. Looked up from germline, CDR1 is MNHEY and CDR2 is SMNVEV (reference sequence). V shed 5 bases and J shed 0 bases, with 8 bases lying between them. The CDR3: CASSVGASYEQYF. The CDR3 bases are TGTGCCAGCAGTGTAGGGGCCTCCTACGAGCAGTACTTC.

The DNA for the CDR3 is TGTGCCAGCAGTATAACAGGGGGCTATGGCTACACCTTC. Protein: CASSITGGYGYTF. The J gene is TRBJ1-2, the V gene TRBV12-3 or TRBV12-4; 8 bases line up with TRBD1. This CDR3 spans 13 amino acids. V dropped 5 bases and J dropped 4; count of bases not matched to a gene: 3.

This clone was detected only a few times. The V and J genes are TRBV5-1 and TRBJ1-1; 8 bases are a match to TRBD1. CDR1 SGHRS and CDR2 YFSETQ come from the germline V gene. The CDR3 consists of 13 residues. V gave up 4 bases and J gave up 7 bases; unmatched junction bases: 6. The CDR3 loop reads CASSEQGTGEAFF. The CDR3 bases are TGCGCCAGCAGCGAACAGGGGACAGGTGAAGCTTTCTTT.

The chain uses TRBV5-4 and TRBJ2-5; D is undetermined. Per germline, CDR1 SGHNT and CDR2 YYREEE (reference sequence). Trimming shortened V by 0 bases and J by 5 bases, and 14 bases separated the two germline ends. This CDR3 comprises 15 residues. In DNA form, the CDR3 reads TGTGCCAGCAGCTTGGCCGTCTCACCTCGGGAGACCCAGTACTTC. Its protein is CASSLAVSPRETQYF.

This clone has only a few counts. The V call is TRBV28, the J call TRBJ1-6; D not resolved. The germline V and J ends were trimmed by 3 bases and 10 bases, with 16 bases remaining between them. This CDR3 is 15 amino acids long. Germline CDR1 reads MDHEN; CDR2 reads SYDVKM. The CDR3 coding sequence is TGTGCCAGCAGTTTTCCGAGTCTTCGAGAATCACCCCTCCACTTT. It translates to CASSFPSLRESPLHF.

The V gene is TRBV24-1, the J gene TRBJ2-2, with 11 bases fitting TRBD1. The CDR3 consists of 15 residues. CDR1 and CDR2 from the germline V gene are KGHDR and SFDVKD. V lost 9 bases to trimming and J lost 2 bases; unmatched junction nucleotides: 4. The CDR3 region is CATGRTGGNTGELFF. CDR3 nucleotides: TGTGCCACCGGGCGGACAGGGGGCAACACCGGGGAGCTGTTTTTT.

The rearrangement uses TRBV2 and TRBJ1-1; 7 positions agree with TRBD1. Unmatched junction bases numbered 7, after V lost 6 bases and J lost 0 bases. The V gene's germline CDR1 is SNHLY and CDR2 FYNNEI. This CDR3 is built from 15 residues. CDR3: CASRTRTGMNTEAFF. In DNA, the CDR3 is TGTGCCAGCAGAACCAGGACAGGCATGAACACTGAAGCTTTCTTT.

The rearrangement joins TRBV5-8 to TRBJ2-7, with a weak D call TRBD2 (7 bases). The CDR3 sequence is 13 residues long. V dropped 9 bases and J dropped 2 bases, with 15 bases sitting between them. CDR1 SGHTS and CDR2 YDEGEE come from the germline V gene. The CDR3 DNA sequence: TGTGCCACGGGGGGCGAGGCCGCCTACGAGCAGTACTTC. Translation: CATGGEAAYEQYF.

V and J are TRBV7-9 and TRBJ2-2, with D uncertain. The V gene lost 5 bases and the J gene lost 1 base, with 5 bases spanning the gap. The germline V gene encodes CDR1 SEHNR and CDR2 FQNEAQ (reference sequence). The CDR3 spans 13 residues. CDR3 nucleotides: TGTGCCAGCAGCACTGAGAACACCGGGGAGCTGTTTTTT. Protein: CASSTENTGELFF.

The rearrangement joins TRBV6-1 to TRBJ1-2; D is perhaps TRBD1 (6 bases). CDR1 and CDR2 (germline): MNHNS, SASEGT. The length of the CDR3 is 14 residues. Trimming took 2 bases from V and 4 from J, leaving 11 bases between them. CDR3 bases: TGTGCCAGCAGTGAATCAGGGGTAGGCTATGGCTACACCTTC. It specifies CASSESGVGYGYTF.